One sample yielded the 27 T cell receptor beta chains listed below, sequenced in a study of T cell responses to AZD1222 COVID-19 vaccine. Method: immunoSEQ multiplex PCR; TCRdb's copy keeps in-frame clones and lacks some. The table includes some 150,000 clones, approximately 90% detected once. The specimen comprised peripheral blood, sampled on day 0 of AZD1222 vaccination. These receptors all stem from an adult in good health.

This chain joins TRBV30 and TRBJ2-7, with 10 bases aligning to TRBD1. The germline V gene has CDR1 GTSNPN and CDR2 SVGIG (reference sequence). The CDR3 length is 12 residues. V shed 5 bases and J 2 bases; nucleotides not matched to a gene: 0. Here the CDR3 DNA reads TGTGCCTGGGACAGGGGGCCCTACGAGCAGTACTTC. Translation gives CAWDRGPYEQYF.

J is TRBJ1-5 and V is TRBV7-6, with D possibly being TRBD1 (5 bases). Germline V gene data show CDR1 as SGHVS and CDR2 as FNYEAQ. The CDR3 has 15 amino acids. V lost 4 bases, J lost 3 bases, and 13 bases lay in between. The DNA for the CDR3 is TGTGCCAGCAGCTCTCAATCAGGGTTCAATCAGCCCCAGCATTTT. It specifies CASSSQSGFNQPQHF. Combining the CDR3 with reference TRBV7-6 and TRBJ1-5 gives the whole variable domain GAGVSQSPRYKVTKRGQDVALRCDPISGHVSLYWYRQALGQGPEFLTYFNYEAQQDKSGLPNDRFSAERPEGSISTLTIQRTEQRDSAMYRCASSSQSGFNQPQHFGDGTRLSIL.

The rearrangement uses TRBV6-6 and TRBJ2-6, with D possibly matching TRBD1 (6 bases). The CDR3 consists of 15 residues. V shed 7 bases and J shed 2 bases, with 12 bases lying between them. Germline V CDR1 and CDR2: MNHNY, SVGAGI (reference sequence). The CDR3 DNA reads TGTGCCAGCATCGGTCAGGGGACTGGGGCCAACGTCCTGACTTTC. This sequence encodes CASIGQGTGANVLTF.

The chain recombines TRBV7-9 with TRBJ2-5; 8 bases line up with TRBD2. CDR3 length equals 16 residues. V gave up 5 bases and J gave up 5 bases; unmatched junction bases: 13. Looked up from germline, CDR1 is SEHNR and CDR2 is FQNEAQ (reference sequence). The CDR3 region is CASSPDVAGRWETQYF. The CDR3 nucleotides are TGTGCCAGCAGCCCCGACGTAGCGGGGAGGTGGGAGACCCAGTACTTC.

In nucleotides, the CDR3 is TGCGCCAGCAGCTTGGGGGATAGGAACACTGAAGCTTTCTTT. Translation: CASSLGDRNTEAFF. This sequence joins TRBV5-1 and TRBJ1-1; D is undetermined. The germline CDR1 and CDR2 sequences are SGHRS and YFSETQ. Trimming pared 0 bases from V and 1 base from J, leaving 7 bases between. This CDR3 comprises 14 residues.

V and J are TRBV19 and TRBJ2-2; D remains unclear. Germline CDR1 is LNHDA and CDR2 is SQIVND (reference sequence). The V end lost 7 bases, the J end lost 2 bases, and 14 bases lay between the germline ends. This CDR3 is built from 15 residues. The CDR3 DNA is TGTGCCAGTACGGATCCAATCCTAAACACCGGGGAGCTGTTTTTT. Its translation: CASTDPILNTGELFF. Using reference TRBV19 and TRBJ2-2 for the parts outside the CDR3, the full variable domain is DGGITQSPKYLFRKEGQNVTLSCEQNLNHDAMYWYRQDPGQGLRLIYYSQIVNDFQKGDIAEGYSVSREKKESFPLTVTSAQKNPTAFYLCASTDPILNTGELFFGEGSRLTVL.

The chain uses TRBV28 and TRBJ2-3; D unclear. The CDR3 spans 14 residues. With 5 bases removed from V and 2 bases from J, the gap between germline ends came to 11 bases. Germline CDR1 reads MDHEN; CDR2 reads SYDVKM. Here the CDR3 reads CASSVPQSTDTQYF. In DNA, the CDR3 is TGTGCCAGCAGTGTCCCACAGTCCACAGATACGCAGTATTTT. Complete variable domain (other parts from reference TRBV28 and TRBJ2-3): DVKVTQSSRYLVKRTGEKVFLECVQDMDHENMFWYRQDPGLGLRLIYFSYDVKMKEKGDIPEGYSVSREKKERFSLILESASTNQTSMYLCASSVPQSTDTQYFGPGTRLTVL.

The CDR3 here is CAWSRGPSYGYTF. The CDR3, as DNA: TGTGCCTGGAGTAGGGGACCGTCCTATGGCTACACCTTC. J is TRBJ1-2 and V is TRBV30, with D perhaps matching TRBD1 (5 bases). CDR1 and CDR2 (germline): GTSNPN, SVGIG (reference sequence). The CDR3 runs to 13 residues. The V end lost 2 bases, the J end lost 4 bases, and 11 bases lay between the germline ends.

DNA of the CDR3: TGTGCCAGCAGACGGGACGGATCATCGAACACCGGGGAGCTGTTTTTT. Its translation: CASRRDGSSNTGELFF. V is TRBV7-8 and J is TRBJ2-2; D might be TRBD1 or TRBD2, each matching 5 bases. CDR1 SGHVS and CDR2 FQNEAQ come from the germline V gene. This CDR3 is 16 amino acids long. Trimming took 6 bases from V and 0 from J, leaving 14 bases between them.

The chain has TRBV5-6 and TRBJ2-3, with unresolved D. V was clipped by 2 bases and J by 0 bases, with 7 bases between them. In germline, CDR1 is SGHDT, CDR2 YYEEEE. This CDR3 contains 14 residues. The CDR3 DNA reads as TGTGCCAGCAGCTTAGGGCTGAGCACAGATACGCAGTATTTT. Its protein is CASSLGLSTDTQYF.

CDR3 DNA sequence: TGTGCCAGCAGCGCCGGGCCTAGGGACCGTAATTCACCCCTCCACTTT. Translated: CASSAGPRDRNSPLHF. The chain uses TRBV13 and TRBJ1-6, with D perhaps matching TRBD1 (5 bases). V lost 5 bases and J lost 6, with 17 bases in between. This CDR3 has 16 residues. Germline V gene sequence: CDR1 PRHDT, CDR2 FYEKMQ (reference sequence).

This sequence joins TRBV4-1 and TRBJ2-1, with TRBD2 matching 8 bases. CDR1 and CDR2 from the germline V gene are MGHRA and YSYEKL. V trimming: 4 bases; J trimming: 6 bases; junction bases outside the gene matches: 8. This CDR3 spans 15 amino acids. CDR3 amino acids: CASSPGLAKVNEQFF. The CDR3 DNA sequence: TGCGCCAGCAGCCCTGGACTAGCTAAGGTCAATGAGCAGTTCTTC.

This sequence joins TRBV19 and TRBJ2-3, with a weak D call TRBD2 (6 bases). This CDR3 has 14 amino acids. The V and J ends lost 5 bases and 4 bases respectively, with 13 bases between them. Looked up from germline, CDR1 is LNHDA and CDR2 is SQIVND (reference sequence). CDR3 in DNA: TGTGCCAGTAGTCGGGGGATCGGGGCAGATACGCAGTATTTT. Translation: CASSRGIGADTQYF. The full variable domain, its missing parts supplied by reference TRBV19 and TRBJ2-3, is DGGITQSPKYLFRKEGQNVTLSCEQNLNHDAMYWYRQDPGQGLRLIYYSQIVNDFQKGDIAEGYSVSREKKESFPLTVTSAQKNPTAFYLCASSRGIGADTQYFGPGTRLTVL.

The chain is built from TRBV30 and TRBJ1-3; 9 bases match TRBD1. Germline CDR1 reads GTSNPN; CDR2 reads SVGIG (reference sequence). V trimming: 0 bases; J trimming: 7 bases; junction bases outside the gene matches: 4. The CDR3 is 14 amino acids. In DNA, the CDR3 is TGTGCCTGGAGTGTAAGGACAGGGGTTAACACCATATATTTT. Its protein product is CAWSVRTGVNTIYF.

J is TRBJ1-3 and V is TRBV28; no clear D gene. This CDR3 has 14 amino acids. Germline V CDR1 and CDR2: MDHEN, SYDVKM. The germline V and J ends were trimmed by 5 bases and 7 bases, with 15 bases remaining between them. The CDR3 nucleotides are TGTGCCAGCAGTCAGTCGGGATCAACGAACACCATATATTTT. Protein product: CASSQSGSTNTIYF.

V usage is TRBV4-3 and J usage is TRBJ2-3, with 9 bases lining up with TRBD1. CDR1 is LGHNA, CDR2 YSLEER, per germline. The CDR3 loop spans 14 amino acids. J gave up 4 bases and V 3 bases, and 2 bases lay outside the gene matches. CDR3: CASSQDRGSDTQYF. Written as DNA, the CDR3 is TGCGCCAGCAGCCAGGACAGGGGATCAGATACGCAGTATTTT.

This sequence joins TRBV10-2 and TRBJ1-5; 9 bases fit TRBD1. V lost 6 bases to trimming and J lost 6 bases; unmatched junction nucleotides: 3. Germline CDR1 is WSHSY and CDR2 is SAAADI. There are 13 residues in the CDR3. The CDR3 loop reads CASSLQGAQPQHF. The CDR3 nucleotides read TGCGCCAGCAGCCTACAGGGGGCTCAGCCCCAGCATTTT.

V is TRBV25-1 and J is TRBJ1-4; D is ambiguous. The CDR3 extends over 14 amino acids. V was clipped by 1 base and J by 8 bases, with 11 bases between them. The V gene's germline CDR1 is MGHDK and CDR2 SYGVNS. The CDR3: CASSESGFGEKLFF. The CDR3, as DNA: TGTGCCAGCAGTGAATCCGGTTTTGGAGAAAAACTGTTTTTT.

The genes are TRBV9 and TRBJ2-2, with D tentatively TRBD2 (6 bases). This CDR3 is 17 amino acids long. Trimming left V 2 bases short and J 6 bases short, with 20 bases between. Germline loops: CDR1 SGDLS, CDR2 YYNGEE. The CDR3 loop is CASSVHPTPGDAGELFF. CDR3 nucleotide sequence: TGTGCCAGCAGCGTTCATCCCACGCCGGGAGACGCCGGGGAGCTGTTTTTT.

The V call is TRBV9, the J call TRBJ2-1; weak D call: TRBD1 (6 bases). Trimming took off 0 bases at V and 0 bases at J, with 22 bases between the two ends. CDR3 size: 20 residues. Germline lookup yields CDR1 SGDLS and CDR2 YYNGEE. CDR3 sequence reads: CASSVGLRNRAFFSYNEQFF. The CDR3 DNA is TGTGCCAGCAGCGTAGGACTAAGAAACAGGGCCTTCTTCTCCTACAATGAGCAGTTCTTC.

The V gene is TRBV7-2, the J gene TRBJ2-5; 12 bases map to TRBD2. This CDR3 is 16 amino acids long. V lost 1 base and J lost 1; bases outside the gene matches: 1. Per the germline V gene, CDR1 is SGHTA and CDR2 is FQGNSA. The CDR3, as DNA: TGTGCCAGCAGCTTAGGGGGACTAGCGGGCCAAGAGACCCAGTACTTC. Its translation is CASSLGGLAGQETQYF.

V and J are TRBV7-9 and TRBJ2-1; a possible D gene is TRBD2 (5 bases). The V end was cut by 5 bases, the J end by 12 bases, with 11 bases between. The germline V gene has CDR1 SEHNR and CDR2 FQNEAQ (reference sequence). The CDR3 contains 11 residues. The CDR3 here is CASSPPAGQFF. CDR3 bases: TGTGCCAGCAGCCCCCCCGCGGGGCAGTTCTTC.

This sequence joins TRBV5-6 and TRBJ2-1, with TRBD2 matching over 8 bases. CDR1 and CDR2 from the germline V gene are SGHDT and YYEEEE. With V trimmed by 2 bases and J by 2 bases, 6 bases remained unmatched. CDR3 length: 16 amino acids. The CDR3 DNA is TGTGCCAGCAGCTTAGTAATTAGCGGGGCCTACAATGAGCAGTTCTTC. Translated: CASSLVISGAYNEQFF.

V usage is TRBV27 and J usage is TRBJ2-5, with D perhaps TRBD1 (5 bases). Germline V gene sequence: CDR1 MNHEY, CDR2 SMNVEV (reference sequence). V shed 6 bases and J shed 1 base, with 15 bases lying between them. The CDR3 loop spans 15 amino acids. The CDR3 bases are TGTGCCAGCAGCCCCATTGGAAGGGGCCAAGAGACCCAGTACTTC. Residues: CASSPIGRGQETQYF.

This clone has a handful of counts. The rearrangement links TRBV24-1 to TRBJ2-1, with 8 bases identical to TRBD1. J gave up 5 bases and V 2 bases, and 10 bases lay outside the gene matches. The CDR3 runs to 17 residues. CDR1 and CDR2 (germline): KGHDR, SFDVKD. The CDR3 loop is CATSDSWGTGADNEQFF. CDR3 bases: TGTGCCACCAGTGATTCTTGGGGGACAGGAGCCGACAATGAGCAGTTCTTC.

The chain has TRBV7-9 and TRBJ1-4, with 7 bases identical to TRBD1. V dropped 1 base and J dropped 7; count of bases not matched to a gene: 6. The germline V gene has CDR1 SEHNR and CDR2 FQNEAQ (reference sequence). The CDR3 length is 15 residues. CDR3 region: CASSLGQGLTEKLFF. In DNA, the CDR3 is TGTGCCAGCAGCTTAGGACAGGGTTTAACTGAAAAACTGTTTTTT.

This clone was picked up one time. This chain links TRBV6-2 or TRBV6-3 with TRBJ1-2, with 7 positions matching TRBD1. CDR3 size: 15 residues. The J segment lost 4 bases and the V segment lost 4 bases, leaving 9 bases of the junction unmatched. CDR1 MNHEY and CDR2 SVGEGT come from the germline V gene. CDR3 region: CASSFQQGSSYGYTF. In DNA form, the CDR3 reads TGTGCCAGCAGTTTCCAACAGGGGTCCTCCTATGGCTACACCTTC.